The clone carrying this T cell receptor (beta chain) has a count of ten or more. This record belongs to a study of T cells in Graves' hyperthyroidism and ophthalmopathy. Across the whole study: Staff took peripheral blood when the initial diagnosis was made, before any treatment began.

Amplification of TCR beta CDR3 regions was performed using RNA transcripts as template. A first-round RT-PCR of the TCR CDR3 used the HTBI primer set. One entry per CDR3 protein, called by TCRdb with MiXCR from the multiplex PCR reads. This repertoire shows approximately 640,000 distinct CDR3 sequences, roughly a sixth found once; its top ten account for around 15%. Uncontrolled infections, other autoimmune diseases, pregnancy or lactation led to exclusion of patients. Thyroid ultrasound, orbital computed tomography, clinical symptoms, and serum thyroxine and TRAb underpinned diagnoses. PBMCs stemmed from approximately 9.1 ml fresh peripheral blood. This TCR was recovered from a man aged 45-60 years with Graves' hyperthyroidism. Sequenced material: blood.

CDR3 nucleotides: TGTGCCAGCAGGAGGGGGACAGGGGGCGAGTACGAGCAGTACTTC. This translates into CASRRGTGGEYEQYF. The J gene is TRBJ2-7, the V gene TRBV2, with 12 positions matching TRBD1. Trimming at V came to 6 bases and at J to 4 bases, leaving 7 bases not matched to a gene. Germline V gene sequence: CDR1 SNHLY, CDR2 FYNNEI. There are 15 residues in the CDR3.